Following are 24 T cell receptor beta chains from one sample sequenced in a study of metastatic and nonmetastatic thyroid tumors. Patients underwent thyroid surgery, and none had received any treatment before it. TCRdb re-clonotyped the PCR reads through MiXCR. The repertoire holds fewer than 9,000 clones, with 30% to 35% as singletons. Input material: tumor tissue. The origin of the receptors is a female donor with papillary thyroid cancer or a benign thyroid nodule (not recorded which). Some clones in this sample may be carry-over from other donors' samples.

The chain uses TRBV20-1 and TRBJ2-3; 12 bases are a match to TRBD2. The CDR3 runs 15 residues. V shed 2 bases, J shed 4 bases, and the junction held 4 bases outside the gene matches. CDR1 and CDR2 (germline): DFQATT, SNEGSKA (reference sequence). Here the CDR3 DNA reads TGCAGTGCTAGACTAGCGGGAGGGGGCCCAGATACGCAGTATTTT. Its protein product is CSARLAGGGPDTQYF.

This clone was observed at least ten times. One end of the junction fails to match germline, which may point to a read error. Additional DNA sequences in this sample encode the identical CDR3. The rearrangement uses TRBV19 and TRBJ2-1; D is undetermined. The CDR3 consists of 15 residues. From germline, CDR1 is LNHDA and CDR2 SQIVND (reference sequence). Written as DNA, the CDR3 is TGCGCCAGTAGTATAGGTCGACCCCCCGCGCATGAGCAGTTCTTC. It yields the protein CASSIGRPPAHEQFF.

This clone was observed a few times. The V gene is TRBV30, the J gene TRBJ1-3; 8 nucleotides line up with TRBD1. The CDR3 covers 15 residues. The ends lost 1 base at V and 2 bases at J; junction bases unmatched: 4. Germline CDR1 reads GTSNPN; CDR2 reads SVGIG (reference sequence). Here the CDR3 DNA reads TGTGCCTGGAGTGAGCAACAGGGGGCTGGAAACACCATATATTTT. This sequence encodes CAWSEQQGAGNTIYF.

This clone was counted between two and nine times. This clone may be a read error of a much larger clone one base away. The chain is built from TRBV11-1 and TRBJ2-3; D not resolved. Trimming left V 2 bases short and J 2 bases short, with 14 bases between. CDR3 length: 16 amino acids. CDR1 and CDR2 from the germline V gene are SGHAT and FQDESV (reference sequence). Here the CDR3 reads CASSLPSVRTTDTQYF. In DNA form, the CDR3 reads TGTGCCAGCAGCTTACCCAGCGTGAGAACCACAGATACGCAGTATTTT.

The V and J genes are TRBV9 and TRBJ2-7; weak D call: TRBD2 (5 bases). Germline CDR1 SGDLS, CDR2 YYNGEE. The CDR3 consists of 12 residues. V was cut by 3 bases and J by 6 bases, with 10 bases left in between. CDR3 protein: CASSAGLAEQYF. CDR3 sequence (DNA): TGTGCCAGCAGCGCAGGACTTGCCGAGCAGTACTTC.

This chain connects TRBV5-1 to TRBJ2-5; possibly TRBD1 for D (6 bases). The CDR3 has 15 residues. Trimming removed 4 bases at V and 5 bases at J, with 18 bases between. Germline V CDR1 and CDR2: SGHRS, YFSETQ. CDR3 loop: CASSPDRTRDETQYF. In nucleotides, the CDR3 is TGCGCCAGCAGCCCCGACAGGACCAGAGATGAGACCCAGTACTTC.

This clone is medium-sized. V gene TRBV3-1 combines with J gene TRBJ2-7, with a weak D call TRBD2 (5 bases). Germline V lookup: CDR1 LGHDT, CDR2 YNNKEL (reference sequence). The CDR3 is made up of 15 amino acids. The V and J ends lost 4 bases and 2 bases respectively, with 15 bases between them. DNA of the CDR3: TGTGCCAGCAGCCTCACCGAACAGAGGGCCTACGAGCAGTACTTC. As protein: CASSLTEQRAYEQYF.

The sample holds a few counts of this clone. The rearrangement links TRBV28 to TRBJ2-7; 9 bases map to TRBD1. Germline loops: CDR1 MDHEN, CDR2 SYDVKM. V lost 7 bases to trimming and J lost 5 bases; unmatched junction nucleotides: 12. The CDR3 covers 15 residues. The DNA for the CDR3 is TGTGCCAGCAAAATAACCGGGACAGGGAACCACGAGCAGTACTTC. Protein sequence: CASKITGTGNHEQYF.

This clone was found many times. Possible read error: a much larger clone is one base away. The sample holds other DNA sequences that translate to the same CDR3. The rearrangement uses TRBV6-2 or TRBV6-3 and TRBJ2-1, with D possibly matching TRBD2 (7 bases). The germline V and J ends were trimmed by 6 bases and 4 bases, with 10 bases remaining between them. Looked up from germline, CDR1 is MNHEY and CDR2 is SVGEGT. This CDR3 has 13 amino acids. The CDR3 DNA follows: TGTGCCAGCAGAAAGGGGGGGTACAATGAGCAGTTCTTC. Its translation: CASRKGGYNEQFF.

As to this clone: This could be a read error, since a much larger clone is one nucleotide away. Other DNA sequences within the sample encode an identical CDR3. The chain uses TRBV5-1 and TRBJ2-2; D may correspond to TRBD1 or TRBD2 (5 bases each). The CDR3 has 14 residues. CDR1 and CDR2 from the germline V gene are SGHRS and YFSETQ. The CDR3 DNA is TGCGCCAGCAGCTCGGGGCAAAACACCGGGGAGTTGTTTTTT. The encoded protein is CASSSGQNTGELFF.

This clone was counted between two and nine times. The chain links TRBV19 to TRBJ2-2, with D maybe TRBD1 (6 bases). The V and J ends lost 5 bases and 6 bases respectively, with 10 bases between them. CDR3 length: 13 residues. Germline CDR1 and CDR2: LNHDA and SQIVND (reference sequence). In DNA form, the CDR3 reads TGTGCCAGTAGTCAGGGGAGCTCCGGGGAGCTGTTTTTT. It codes for CASSQGSSGELFF.

This clone appeared many times. Distinct nucleotide sequences in the sample also encode this CDR3. The rearrangement joins TRBV18 to TRBJ1-4; 10 nucleotides agree with TRBD1. The V segment lost 6 bases and the J segment 1 base; nucleotides outside the gene matches: 5. Germline V gene data show CDR1 as KGHSH and CDR2 as LQKENI. The CDR3 has 16 amino acids. CDR3 residues: CASSQGQGVTNEKLFF. Written as DNA, the CDR3 is TGTGCCAGCTCTCAAGGACAGGGGGTAACTAATGAAAAACTGTTTTTT.

The CDR3 bases are TGTGCCAGCACCCCCTTTGGGACAGGAAAAGAGACCCAGTACTTC. Translated: CASTPFGTGKETQYF. The chain links TRBV28 to TRBJ2-5; TRBD1 aligns across 8 bases. The CDR3 sequence is 15 residues long. J was trimmed by 3 bases and V by 7 bases; bases with no gene match: 10. Per the germline V gene, CDR1 is MDHEN and CDR2 is SYDVKM.

For this clone: The missing conserved phenylalanine or tryptophan at the end of this CDR3 makes a read error likely. No DNA is shown, since the ends of the CDR3 on it are uncertain; the CDR3 is the one TCRdb lists. The CDR3 loop is CASSYLGGDGTGANVQTC. The V gene is TRBV5-1, the J gene TRBJ2-6; whether TRBD2, the table's D call, matches the DNA was not checked. The length of the CDR3 is 18 amino acids, counting both ends. The germline gives CDR1 SGHRS, CDR2 YFSETQ.

This clone is categorized as medium-sized. The V and J genes are TRBV9 and TRBJ2-7; D is perhaps TRBD2 (6 bases). V was clipped by 1 base and J by 1 base, with 9 bases between them. Germline V gene data show CDR1 as SGDLS and CDR2 as YYNGEE. The CDR3 is made up of 14 amino acids. The DNA of the CDR3 is TGTGCCAGCAGCGTATCGGGGGAGTCCTACGAGCAGTACTTC. Its protein is CASSVSGESYEQYF.

This clone is labeled medium-sized (0.01 to 0.1%). The rearrangement links TRBV5-1 to TRBJ2-3, with 10 bases that match TRBD2. CDR1 and CDR2 (germline): SGHRS, YFSETQ. The CDR3 is 16 residues long. V shed 0 bases and J 2 bases; nucleotides not matched to a gene: 3. The CDR3 protein is CASSLDGTSATDTQYF. DNA of the CDR3: TGCGCCAGCAGCTTGGACGGGACTAGCGCCACAGATACGCAGTATTTT.

This chain uses TRBV4-2 with TRBJ1-5, with a weak D call TRBD1 (5 bases). Germline V CDR1 and CDR2: LGHNA, YNFKEQ. Between the trimmed V and J ends, which lost 1 base and 4 bases, there was a span of 11 bases. The CDR3 has 15 amino acids. CDR3 DNA: TGTGCCAGCAGCCAAGGGGGCCAGCCTAATCAGCCCCAGCATTTT. It encodes CASSQGGQPNQPQHF.

The gene calls are TRBV11-1 and TRBJ2-1; D not resolved. The CDR3 covers 15 residues. The germline V and J ends were trimmed by 5 bases and 7 bases, with 18 bases remaining between them. Germline-derived CDR1 and CDR2 are SGHAT and FQDESV (reference sequence). Written as DNA, the CDR3 is TGTGCCAGCAGCCTGGTATCCCTCTCTAGGAATGAGCAGTTCTTC. Translation gives CASSLVSLSRNEQFF.

The V and J genes are TRBV30 and TRBJ1-4, with D uncertain. The V gene lost 3 bases and the J gene lost 12 bases, with 14 bases spanning the gap. Germline lookup yields CDR1 GTSNPN and CDR2 SVGIG (reference sequence). The CDR3 is made up of 12 amino acids. CDR3 protein: CAWRAKGRQLFF. The CDR3 region has the DNA TGTGCCTGGAGGGCCAAGGGCAGGCAACTGTTTTTT.

This clone was counted between two and nine times. A single base separates this from a much larger clone, so it may be a read error. The chain uses TRBV6-1 and TRBJ2-3; 12 bases are a match to TRBD2. Germline loops: CDR1 MNHNS, CDR2 SASEGT. V lost 7 bases, J lost 7 bases, and 9 bases stayed unmatched. The CDR3 covers 15 residues. CDR3 nucleotides: TGTGCCAGCAACACGCTAGCGGGAGGGACATATACGCAGTATTTT. It translates to CASNTLAGGTYTQYF.

The sample holds many counts of this clone. V and J are TRBV20-1 and TRBJ2-5, with 7 bases matching TRBD2. V was pared by 4 bases and J by 5 bases, with 16 bases of the junction left unmatched. Germline-derived CDR1 and CDR2 are DFQATT and SNEGSKA (reference sequence). This CDR3 is 16 amino acids long. The chain's CDR3 is CSATGLVRGGRETQYF. The CDR3 nucleotides read TGCAGTGCTACAGGACTAGTAAGGGGAGGGCGGGAGACCCAGTACTTC.

This chain links TRBV11-2 with TRBJ2-3; D is unresolved. Germline CDR1 and CDR2: SGHAT and FQNNGV. The CDR3 has 15 amino acids. Trimming stripped 1 base from V and 1 base from J, with 9 bases between. CDR3 nucleotides: TGTGCCAGCAGCTTAGGTCCACCTCGCACAGATACGCAGTATTTT. Translating it yields CASSLGPPRTDTQYF.

V is TRBV6-5 and J is TRBJ1-5; D unclear. V was cut by 11 bases and J by 4 bases, with 21 bases left in between. Germline V lookup: CDR1 MNHEY, CDR2 SVGAGI. This CDR3 has 15 amino acids. The DNA for the CDR3 is TGTGCCTGCATTACTATCGGTAGGGCGAATCAGCCCCAGCATTTT. This codes for CACITIGRANQPQHF.

This clone was recorded a few times. V is TRBV28 and J is TRBJ2-7; D may be TRBD1 (6 bases). Per germline, CDR1 MDHEN and CDR2 SYDVKM. V gave up 1 base and J gave up 3 bases, with 16 bases separating them. The CDR3 consists of 16 residues. CDR3 residues: CASSLYRQGNLYEQYF. The CDR3 DNA follows: TGTGCCAGCAGTTTATATCGGCAGGGGAATCTCTACGAGCAGTACTTC.